These 9 T cell receptor beta chains were sequenced from one sample in a study of T cell responses to AZD1222 COVID-19 vaccine (dated by TCRdb to the early 2020s). Libraries came from the immunoSEQ multiplex PCR assay. TCRdb took over this immuneACCESS table, retaining in-frame rearrangements with V and J assigned. Such tables are incomplete; in checked studies, under half of the missing clones stem from an unresolved V gene, and the remainder is unexplained. Within this sample are about 150,000 clones, with 80% to 95% of them counted one time only. Of the sample, 1.5% to 2% falls within the top ten clones. The meaning of the sample's time point label: baseline before first vaccination. The sequenced sample was peripheral blood, obtained on day 0 of AZD1222 vaccination. The receptors shown here come from an adult in good health.

V usage is TRBV28 and J usage is TRBJ1-5; D is uncertain. The CDR3 contains 17 residues. Trimming stripped 4 bases from V and 6 bases from J, with 22 bases between. Germline V lookup: CDR1 MDHEN, CDR2 SYDVKM. This chain's CDR3 is CASSSPGSGRPSQPQHF. The CDR3 nucleotides read TGTGCCAGCAGTTCGCCGGGCTCCGGTCGTCCGAGTCAGCCCCAGCATTTT.

This sequence joins TRBV30 and TRBJ1-4; D not certain. V dropped 3 bases and J dropped 13 bases, with 12 bases sitting between them. CDR1 is GTSNPN and CDR2 is SVGIG in the germline V gene (reference sequence). The CDR3 totals 11 residues. The CDR3, as DNA: TGTGCCTGGAGCTCTGGGGTTGGACTGTTTTTT. It is translated as CAWSSGVGLFF.

This chain connects TRBV27 to TRBJ2-7; TRBD2 aligns across 9 bases. Germline-derived CDR1 and CDR2 are MNHEY and SMNVEV (reference sequence). V shed 5 bases, J shed 5 bases, and the junction held 10 bases outside the gene matches. This CDR3 is 15 amino acids long. The CDR3 nucleotides are TGTGCCAGCAGTCGACCGGGACTAGCTCCCCACGAGCAGTACTTC. It codes for CASSRPGLAPHEQYF.

V is TRBV12-5 and J is TRBJ1-1, with 8 bases lining up with TRBD1. The length of the CDR3 is 15 residues. V lost 4 bases and J lost 0; bases outside the gene matches: 4. Germline values: CDR1 LGHNT, CDR2 FRNRAP. CDR3 region: CASGSTDRVNTEAFF. CDR3 DNA: TGTGCTAGTGGTTCTACGGACAGGGTGAACACTGAAGCTTTCTTT.

V gene TRBV6-1 combines with J gene TRBJ1-1; 8 bases agree with TRBD1. This CDR3 comprises 15 residues. J lost 5 bases, V lost 2 bases, and 7 bases had no gene match. Germline V gene sequence: CDR1 MNHNS, CDR2 SASEGT. CDR3: CASSEFQGAGTEAFF. DNA for the CDR3: TGTGCCAGCAGTGAATTCCAGGGGGCGGGGACTGAAGCTTTCTTT.

The V and J genes are TRBV24-1 and TRBJ1-5; 7 bases agree with TRBD1. J was trimmed by 4 bases and V by 7 bases; bases with no gene match: 9. In germline, CDR1 is KGHDR, CDR2 SFDVKD. This CDR3 has 15 residues. Written as DNA, the CDR3 is TGTGCCACCAGCTTAACTACGACAGGGAATCAGCCCCAGCATTTT. It encodes CATSLTTTGNQPQHF.

This clone was detected once. The chain couples TRBV18 to TRBJ1-5; possible D gene TRBD1, 6 bases. The germline V and J ends were trimmed by 0 bases and 5 bases, with 11 bases remaining between them. CDR1 and CDR2 from the germline V gene are KGHSH and LQKENI. The CDR3 is 15 amino acids. The CDR3 spells CASSPPTGGHQPQHF. In nucleotides, the CDR3 is TGTGCCAGCTCACCACCGACAGGTGGGCATCAGCCCCAGCATTTT. The variable domain in full, with the rest retrieved from reference TRBV18 and TRBJ1-5, is NAGVMQNPRHLVRRRGQEARLRCSPMKGHSHVYWYRQLPEEGLKFMVYLQKENIIDESGMPKERFSAEFPKEGPSILRIQQVVRGDSAAYFCASSPPTGGHQPQHFGDGTRLSIL.

The chain links TRBV7-9 to TRBJ2-1; 8 positions agree with TRBD2. Germline V gene sequence: CDR1 SEHNR, CDR2 FQNEAQ (reference sequence). The length of the CDR3 is 14 residues. V was clipped by 5 bases and J by 0 bases; unmatched bases: 0. The CDR3 DNA sequence: TGTGCCAGCAGCCGGGGGGGCTCCTACAATGAGCAGTTCTTC. Its protein product is CASSRGGSYNEQFF.

On this clone itself: This same CDR3 is encoded by further DNA sequences in the sample. The J gene is TRBJ2-7, the V gene TRBV7-2, with D unclear. The germline CDR1 and CDR2 sequences are SGHTA and FQGNSA. The CDR3 consists of 11 residues. V dropped 5 bases and J dropped 0 bases, with 2 bases sitting between them. The DNA of the CDR3 is TGTGCCAGCAGCACCTCCTACGAGCAGTACTTC. This translates into CASSTSYEQYF.